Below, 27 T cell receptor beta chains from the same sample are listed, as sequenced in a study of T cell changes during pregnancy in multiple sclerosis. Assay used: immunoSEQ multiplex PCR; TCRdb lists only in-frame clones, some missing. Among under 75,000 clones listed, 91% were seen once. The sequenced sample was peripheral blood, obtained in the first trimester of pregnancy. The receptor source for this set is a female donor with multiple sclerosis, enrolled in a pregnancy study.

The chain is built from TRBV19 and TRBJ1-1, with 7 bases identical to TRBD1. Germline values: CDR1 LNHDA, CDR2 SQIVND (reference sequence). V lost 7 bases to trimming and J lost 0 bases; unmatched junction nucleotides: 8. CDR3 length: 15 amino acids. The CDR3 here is CASTRGPGVNTEAFF. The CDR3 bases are TGTGCCAGTACTAGGGGGCCCGGCGTGAACACTGAAGCTTTCTTT.

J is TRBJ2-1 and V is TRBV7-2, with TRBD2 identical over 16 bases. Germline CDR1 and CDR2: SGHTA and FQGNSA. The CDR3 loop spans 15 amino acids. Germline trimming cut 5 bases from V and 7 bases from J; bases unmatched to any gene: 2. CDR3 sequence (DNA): TGTGCCAGCAGCGGGGGACTAGCGGGAGGGAATGAGCAGTTCTTC. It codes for CASSGGLAGGNEQFF.

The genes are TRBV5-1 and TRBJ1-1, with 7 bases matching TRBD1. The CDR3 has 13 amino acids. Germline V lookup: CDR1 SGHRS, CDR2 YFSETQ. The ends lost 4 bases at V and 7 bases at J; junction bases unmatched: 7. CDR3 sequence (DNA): TGCGCCAGCAGCCGCGACAGGGCCGATGAAGCTTTCTTT. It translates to CASSRDRADEAFF.

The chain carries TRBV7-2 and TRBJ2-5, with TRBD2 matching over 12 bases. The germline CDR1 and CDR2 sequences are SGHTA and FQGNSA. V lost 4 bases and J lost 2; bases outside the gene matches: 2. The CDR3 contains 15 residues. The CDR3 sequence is CASSWTSGAQETQYF. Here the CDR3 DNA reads TGTGCCAGCAGCTGGACTAGCGGGGCTCAAGAGACCCAGTACTTC.

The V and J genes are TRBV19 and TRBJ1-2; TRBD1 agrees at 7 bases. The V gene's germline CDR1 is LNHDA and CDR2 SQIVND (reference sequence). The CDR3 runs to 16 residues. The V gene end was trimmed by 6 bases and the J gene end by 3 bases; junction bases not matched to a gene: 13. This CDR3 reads CASSALQGVADYGYTF. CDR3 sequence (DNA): TGTGCCAGTAGCGCCCTTCAGGGGGTTGCGGACTATGGCTACACCTTC.

CDR3: CASSQKEGAGQGEDTEAFF. The CDR3 DNA reads TGTGCCAGCAGCCAGAAGGAAGGTGCGGGACAGGGGGAAGACACTGAAGCTTTCTTT. The chain joins TRBV21-1 to TRBJ1-1; TRBD1, the table's D call, lacks a check against the DNA. TRBV21-1 corresponds to a pseudogene. CDR3 length: 19 amino acids.

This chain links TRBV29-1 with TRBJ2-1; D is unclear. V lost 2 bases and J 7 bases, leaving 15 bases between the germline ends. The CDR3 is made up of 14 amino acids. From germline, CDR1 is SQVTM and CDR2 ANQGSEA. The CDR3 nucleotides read TGCAGCGTTGAATCCAGCGTATTTGAAAATGAGCAGTTCTTC. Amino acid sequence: CSVESSVFENEQFF.

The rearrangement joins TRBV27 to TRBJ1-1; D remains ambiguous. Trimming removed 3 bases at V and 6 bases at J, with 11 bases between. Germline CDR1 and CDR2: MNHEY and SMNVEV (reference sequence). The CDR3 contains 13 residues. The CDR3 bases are TGTGCCAGCAGTTTTAGTGTGGAGGCTGAAGCTTTCTTT. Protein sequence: CASSFSVEAEAFF.

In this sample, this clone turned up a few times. The CDR3 sequence is CASSLPGLNTEAFF. CDR3 DNA: TGTGCCAGCAGCTTGCCAGGGTTGAACACTGAAGCTTTCTTT. The rearrangement joins TRBV5-4 to TRBJ1-1, with D tentatively TRBD1 (5 bases). Germline CDR1 reads SGHNT; CDR2 reads YYREEE (reference sequence). The CDR3 consists of 14 residues. Trimming left V 1 base short and J 0 bases short, with 7 bases between. The full variable domain, its missing parts supplied by reference TRBV5-4 and TRBJ1-1, is ETGVTQSPTHLIKTRGQQVTLRCSSQSGHNTVSWYQQALGQGPQFIFQYYREEENGRGNFPPRFSGLQFPNYSSELNVNALELDDSALYLCASSLPGLNTEAFFGQGTRLTVV.

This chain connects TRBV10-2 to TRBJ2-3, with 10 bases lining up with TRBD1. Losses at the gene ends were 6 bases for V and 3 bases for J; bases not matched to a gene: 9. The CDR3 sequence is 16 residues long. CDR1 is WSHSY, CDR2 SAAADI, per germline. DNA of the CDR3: TGCGCCAGCAGGCGTTGGGACAGGGGCCCTACAGATACGCAGTATTTT. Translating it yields CASRRWDRGPTDTQYF.

CDR3 nucleotide sequence: TGTGCCACCAGCAGAGGAGGAGCGAACACCGGGGAGCTGTTTTTT. Protein sequence: CATSRGGANTGELFF. The chain carries TRBV15 and TRBJ2-2; D gene ambiguous. The V end was cut by 1 base, the J end by 0 bases, with 6 bases between. The length of the CDR3 is 15 residues. Germline V gene sequence: CDR1 LNHNV, CDR2 YYDKDF (reference sequence).

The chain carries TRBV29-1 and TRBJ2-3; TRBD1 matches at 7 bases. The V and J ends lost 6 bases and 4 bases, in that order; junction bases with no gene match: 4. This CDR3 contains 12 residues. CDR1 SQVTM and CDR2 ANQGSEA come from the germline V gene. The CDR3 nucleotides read TGCAGCGTGGATCAGGGGGCAGATACGCAGTATTTT. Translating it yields CSVDQGADTQYF.

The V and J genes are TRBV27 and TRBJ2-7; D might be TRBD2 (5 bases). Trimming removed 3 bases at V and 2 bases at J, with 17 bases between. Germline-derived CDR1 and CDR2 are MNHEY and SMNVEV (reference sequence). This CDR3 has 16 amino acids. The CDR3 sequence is CASSFRGSGWAYEQYF. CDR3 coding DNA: TGTGCCAGCAGTTTCAGAGGGTCGGGATGGGCCTACGAGCAGTACTTC.

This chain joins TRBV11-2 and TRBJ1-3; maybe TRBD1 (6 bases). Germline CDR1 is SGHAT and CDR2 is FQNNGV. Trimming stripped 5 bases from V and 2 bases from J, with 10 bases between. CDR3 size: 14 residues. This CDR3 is CASSSGQPGNTIYF. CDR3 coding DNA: TGTGCCAGCAGCAGCGGACAGCCTGGAAACACCATATATTTT.

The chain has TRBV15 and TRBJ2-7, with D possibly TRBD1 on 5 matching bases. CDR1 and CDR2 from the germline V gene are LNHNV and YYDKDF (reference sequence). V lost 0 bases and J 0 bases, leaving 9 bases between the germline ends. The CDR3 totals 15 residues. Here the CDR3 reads CATSRDRVSSYEQYF. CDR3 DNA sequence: TGTGCCACCAGCAGAGACAGGGTGAGCTCCTACGAGCAGTACTTC.

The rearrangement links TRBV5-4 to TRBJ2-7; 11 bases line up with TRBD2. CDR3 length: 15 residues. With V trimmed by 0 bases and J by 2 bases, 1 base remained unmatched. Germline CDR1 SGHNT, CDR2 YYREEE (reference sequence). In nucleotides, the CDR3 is TGTGCCAGCAGCTTGGAACTAGCGGGAGCCTACGAGCAGTACTTC. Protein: CASSLELAGAYEQYF.

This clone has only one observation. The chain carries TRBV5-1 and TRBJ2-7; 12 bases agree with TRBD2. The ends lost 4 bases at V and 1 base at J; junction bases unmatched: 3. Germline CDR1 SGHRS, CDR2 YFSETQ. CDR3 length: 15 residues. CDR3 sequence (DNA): TGCGCCAGCAGCCTTGGACTAGCGGGATCCTACGAGCAGTACTTC. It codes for CASSLGLAGSYEQYF.

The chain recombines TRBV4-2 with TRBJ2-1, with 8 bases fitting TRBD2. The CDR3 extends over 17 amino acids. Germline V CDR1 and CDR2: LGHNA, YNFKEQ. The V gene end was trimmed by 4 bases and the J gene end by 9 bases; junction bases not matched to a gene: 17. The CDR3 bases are TGTGCCAGCAGCCCCGCGGGAGGTGTGCGGGACCTCAGTGAGCAGTTCTTC. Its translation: CASSPAGGVRDLSEQFF.

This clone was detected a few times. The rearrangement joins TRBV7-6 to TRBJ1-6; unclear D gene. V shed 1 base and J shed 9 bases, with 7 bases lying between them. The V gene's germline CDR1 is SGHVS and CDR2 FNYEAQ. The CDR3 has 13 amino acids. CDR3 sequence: CASSLVEGSPLHF. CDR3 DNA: TGTGCCAGCAGCTTAGTAGAGGGTTCACCCCTCCACTTT.

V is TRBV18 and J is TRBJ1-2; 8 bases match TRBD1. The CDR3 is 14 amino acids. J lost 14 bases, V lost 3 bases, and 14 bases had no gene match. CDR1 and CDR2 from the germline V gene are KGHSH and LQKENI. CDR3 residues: CASSPAGGRYVGTF. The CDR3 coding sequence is TGTGCCAGCTCACCCGCAGGGGGCCGCTATGTCGGTACCTTC. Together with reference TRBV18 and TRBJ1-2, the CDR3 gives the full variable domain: NAGVMQNPRHLVRRRGQEARLRCSPMKGHSHVYWYRQLPEEGLKFMVYLQKENIIDESGMPKERFSAEFPKEGPSILRIQQVVRGDSAAYFCASSPAGGRYVGTFGSGTRLTVV.

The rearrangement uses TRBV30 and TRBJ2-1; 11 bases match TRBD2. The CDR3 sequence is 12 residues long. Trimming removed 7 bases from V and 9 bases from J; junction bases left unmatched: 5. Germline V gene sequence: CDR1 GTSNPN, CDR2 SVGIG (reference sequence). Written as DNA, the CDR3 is TGTGCCTTAGCGGGAGGGCCGGTTGAGCAGTTCTTC. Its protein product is CALAGGPVEQFF.

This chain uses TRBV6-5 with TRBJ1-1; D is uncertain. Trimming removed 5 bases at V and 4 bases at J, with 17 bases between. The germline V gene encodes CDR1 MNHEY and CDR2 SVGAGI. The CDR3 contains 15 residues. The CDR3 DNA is TGTGCCAGCAGTCAATCTCTCCCCCCGGGCACTGAAGCTTTCTTT. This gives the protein CASSQSLPPGTEAFF.

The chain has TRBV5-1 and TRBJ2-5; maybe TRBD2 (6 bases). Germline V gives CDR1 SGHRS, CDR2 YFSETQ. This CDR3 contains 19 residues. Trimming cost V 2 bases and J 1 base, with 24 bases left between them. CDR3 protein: CASSLVPPYAGRTQETQYF. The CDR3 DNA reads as TGCGCCAGCAGCTTAGTTCCCCCCTACGCGGGGAGGACCCAAGAGACCCAGTACTTC.

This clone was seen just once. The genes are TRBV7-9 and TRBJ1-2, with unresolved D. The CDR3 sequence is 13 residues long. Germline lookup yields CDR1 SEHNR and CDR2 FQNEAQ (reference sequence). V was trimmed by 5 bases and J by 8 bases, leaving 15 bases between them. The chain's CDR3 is CASSPLGGGGYTF. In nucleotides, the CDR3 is TGTGCCAGCAGCCCCTTGGGTGGAGGCGGCTACACCTTC. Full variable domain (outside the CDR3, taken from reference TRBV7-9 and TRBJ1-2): DTGVSQNPRHKITKRGQNVTFRCDPISEHNRLYWYRQTLGQGPEFLTYFQNEAQLEKSRLLSDRFSAERPKGSFSTLEIQRTEQGDSAMYLCASSPLGGGGYTFGSGTRLTVV.

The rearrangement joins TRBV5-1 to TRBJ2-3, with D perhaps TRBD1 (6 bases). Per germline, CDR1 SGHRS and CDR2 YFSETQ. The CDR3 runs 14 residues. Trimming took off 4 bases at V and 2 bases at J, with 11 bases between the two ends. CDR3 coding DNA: TGCGCCAGCAGCCCCGGACAGCACACAGATACGCAGTATTTT. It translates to CASSPGQHTDTQYF.

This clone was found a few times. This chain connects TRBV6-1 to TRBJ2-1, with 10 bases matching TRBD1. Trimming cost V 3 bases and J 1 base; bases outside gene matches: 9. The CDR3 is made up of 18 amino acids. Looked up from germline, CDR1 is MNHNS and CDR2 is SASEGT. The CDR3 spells CASSDNRDRGVSYNEQFF. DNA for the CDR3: TGTGCCAGCAGTGATAACCGGGACAGGGGTGTATCCTACAATGAGCAGTTCTTC.

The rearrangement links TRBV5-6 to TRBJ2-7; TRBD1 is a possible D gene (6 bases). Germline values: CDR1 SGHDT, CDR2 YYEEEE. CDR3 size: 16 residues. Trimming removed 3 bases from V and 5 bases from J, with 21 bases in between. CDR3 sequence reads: CASSWGPGPTRDEQYF. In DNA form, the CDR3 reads TGTGCCAGCAGCTGGGGGCCGGGACCCACGAGGGACGAGCAGTACTTC.